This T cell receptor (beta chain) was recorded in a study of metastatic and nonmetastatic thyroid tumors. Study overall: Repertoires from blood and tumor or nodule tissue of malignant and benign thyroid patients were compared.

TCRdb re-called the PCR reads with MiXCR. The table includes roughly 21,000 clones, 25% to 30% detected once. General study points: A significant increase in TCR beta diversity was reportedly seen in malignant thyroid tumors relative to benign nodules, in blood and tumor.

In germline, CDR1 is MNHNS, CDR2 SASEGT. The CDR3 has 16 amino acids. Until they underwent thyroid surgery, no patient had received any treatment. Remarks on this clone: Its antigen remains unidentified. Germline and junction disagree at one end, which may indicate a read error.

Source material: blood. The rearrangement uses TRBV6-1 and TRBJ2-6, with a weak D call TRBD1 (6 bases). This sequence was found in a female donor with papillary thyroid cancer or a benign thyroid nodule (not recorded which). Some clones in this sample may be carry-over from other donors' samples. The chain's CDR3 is CASSALTGSVSNVLTF. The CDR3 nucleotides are TGTGCCAGCAGCGCCCTGACAGGCTCTGTGTCCAACGTCCTGACGTTC.